This T cell receptor beta chain was observed in a study of blood T cell repertoires in COVID-19. Whole-study context: From T cells, B-cell-depleted T cells, or PBMCs came the material, which was cDNA or gDNA.

Authors' analysis steps: Amplification with reference gene primers provided the estimates of nucleated cell counts. Repertoires were generated with immunoSEQ multiplex PCR, while TCRdb's copy carries only in-frame clones and drops some. V, J and clone size are taken as reported in that table, and D and trimming were inferred from the DNA itself. The sample records just under 75,000 clones, around 80% being singletons. Between the trimmed V and J ends, which lost 3 bases and 5 bases, there was a span of 19 bases. The CDR3 consists of 16 residues. Per germline, CDR1 MNHEY and CDR2 SMNVEV (reference sequence).

V usage is TRBV27 and J usage is TRBJ2-5; the D gene is possibly TRBD2 (6 bases). Sequenced: peripheral blood. The TCR sequence derives from a man older than 75 with active or convalescent COVID-19. The CDR3 region is CASSLGGGLDGETQYF. CDR3 coding DNA: TGTGCCAGCAGTTTGGGAGGAGGGTTGGATGGGGAGACCCAGTACTTC.